These T cell receptor beta chains were read from a single sample in a study of blood T cell repertoires in COVID-19. This table comes from immunoSEQ multiplex PCR, and its TCRdb copy is limited to in-frame clones, with some not included. The top ten clones hold about 0.64% of a sample with hundreds of thousands of clones, roughly 87% of them seen once. Sequencing was performed on peripheral blood. The receptors come from a human donor in a cohort sampled during active COVID-19. CDR3s include the opening cysteine and the closing phenylalanine or tryptophan. The D gene is left open where the match is weak. Some rows mark clone size as missing; the rest say once, few, many or name a class of expanded clone.

cdr3_aa	cdr3_nt	v_call	j_call	clone_size	d_call
CASTLSWGGTEAFF	TGTGCCAGTACCCTCAGTTGGGGAGGCACTGAAGCTTTCTTT	TRBV19	TRBJ1-1	once	-
CASSRQGTYYEQYF	TGTGCCAGTAGTAGACAGGGCACATACTACGAGCAGTACTTC	TRBV19	TRBJ2-7	-	TRBD1
CATRTGEYQPQHF	TGTGCCACCCGGACAGGGGAGTATCAGCCCCAGCATTTT	TRBV6-5	TRBJ1-5	-	TRBD1
CASSKDLSRSSYEQYF	TGTGCCAGCTCTAAAGATCTCTCCCGAAGCTCCTACGAGCAGTACTTC	TRBV21-1	TRBJ2-7	-	-
CASSLSSGTAGANVLTF	TGTGCCAGCAGCTTGTCTAGCGGGACGGCTGGGGCCAACGTCCTGACTTTC	TRBV5-4	TRBJ2-6	-	TRBD2
CASGLATGVWEVKLFF	TGTGCTAGTGGTTTGGCAACAGGGGTGTGGGAAGTAAAACTGTTTTTT	TRBV12-5	TRBJ1-4	-	TRBD1
CASSERRLGNTIYF	TGTGCCAGCAGTGAACGGAGACTTGGGAACACCATATATTTT	TRBV6-1	TRBJ1-3	once	-
CASSLEGRGTNEKLFF	TGCGCCAGCAGCCTGGAGGGTCGGGGAACTAATGAAAAACTGTTTTTT	TRBV4-3	TRBJ1-4	-	-
CASIPSGGAYEQYF	TGTGCCAGCATCCCGTCCGGGGGTGCCTACGAGCAGTACTTC	TRBV28	TRBJ2-7	-	-
CASSIVRGGANTGELFF	TGTGCCAGTAGTATAGTTCGCGGAGGGGCGAACACCGGGGAGCTGTTTTTT	TRBV19	TRBJ2-2	-	-
CASSAVLAGELTDTQYF	TGTGCCAGCAGCGCCGTTCTAGCGGGAGAGCTCACAGATACGCAGTATTTT	TRBV9	TRBJ2-3	-	TRBD2
CARSGQNYGYTF	TGTGCCAGATCAGGACAGAACTATGGCTACACCTTC	TRBV6-5	TRBJ1-2	few	-
CAWSVRAGGSIEQYF	TGTGCCTGGAGCGTGAGGGCAGGCGGGTCGATCGAGCAGTACTTC	TRBV30	TRBJ2-7	once	-
CASSPPRVQETQYF	TGTGCCAGCTCACCACCAAGAGTACAAGAGACCCAGTACTTC	TRBV18	TRBJ2-5	-	-
CASSYEQSYGYTF	TGTGCCAGCAGTTACGAACAGTCCTATGGCTACACCTTC	TRBV6-2/TRBV6-3	TRBJ1-2	few	-
CAIREGQELNQPQHF	TGTGCCATCAGGGAGGGTCAGGAACTCAATCAGCCCCAGCATTTT	TRBV10-3	TRBJ1-5	-	-
CASSKGTGRGNNEQFF	TGTGCCAGCAGCAAAGGCACGGGGAGGGGAAACAATGAGCAGTTCTTC	TRBV21-1	TRBJ2-1	-	-
CASSLVTYSNQPQHF	TGTGCCAGCAGCTTAGTAACCTATAGCAATCAGCCCCAGCATTTT	TRBV7-2	TRBJ1-5	once	-
CASSPSGRGYRTDTQYF	TGTGCCAGCTCACCAAGCGGCAGGGGATATCGCACAGATACGCAGTATTTT	TRBV18	TRBJ2-3	-	-
CARKSQPQHF	TGCGCCAGGAAGAGTCAGCCCCAGCATTTT	TRBV23-1	TRBJ1-5	many	-
CASSIQVAERGQPQHF	TGTGCCAGTAGTATCCAAGTGGCAGAACGGGGTCAGCCCCAGCATTTT	TRBV19	TRBJ1-5	-	-
CASSQAFSGVNYGYTF	TGCGCCAGCAGCCAAGCGTTTTCAGGGGTTAACTATGGCTACACCTTC	TRBV4-3	TRBJ1-2	-	-
CASSLVQGGYTF	TGTGCCAGCAGCTTAGTTCAGGGTGGCTACACCTTC	TRBV7-8	TRBJ1-2	-	-
CASSLHRNTEAFF	TGTGCCAGCAGCCTCCACAGGAACACTGAAGCTTTCTTT	TRBV12-3/TRBV12-4	TRBJ1-1	-	-
CASRKAGGIGANVLTF	TGCGCCAGCAGGAAGGCAGGGGGCATTGGGGCCAACGTCCTGACTTTC	TRBV5-1	TRBJ2-6	-	TRBD1
CASTQNFDTDTQYF	TGTGCCAGCACCCAAAACTTCGACACAGATACGCAGTATTTT	TRBV6-4	TRBJ2-3	-	-
CASSLEGGTQYF	TGTGCCAGCAGCTTGGAAGGGGGGACCCAGTACTTC	TRBV5-4	TRBJ2-5	-	-
CAIRQGADTEAFF	TGTGCCATCAGACAGGGGGCGGACACTGAAGCTTTCTTT	TRBV10-3	TRBJ1-1	few	TRBD1
CASRRPGNPREQYF	TGTGCCAGTAGACGGCCAGGAAATCCTCGGGAGCAGTACTTC	TRBV19	TRBJ2-7	-	-
CASRKAGGRREQYF	TGTGCCAGCAGGAAAGCGGGGGGGCGTCGAGAGCAGTACTTC	TRBV13	TRBJ2-7	-	TRBD2
CASREAGGPKEKYF	TGTGCCAGCAGAGAAGCGGGAGGGCCTAAAGAGAAGTACTTC	TRBV28	TRBJ2-4	few	TRBD2
CASSDRSGQGPINSPLHF	TGTGCCAGCAGTGATAGATCGGGACAGGGCCCGATTAATTCACCCCTCCACTTT	TRBV25-1	TRBJ1-6	once	TRBD1
CAISESTGANVLTF	TGTGCCATCAGTGAGTCCACTGGGGCCAACGTCCTGACTTTC	TRBV10-3	TRBJ2-6	-	-
CASRPSGREYEQYF	TGCGCCAGCAGACCTAGCGGGAGAGAATACGAGCAGTACTTC	TRBV5-1	TRBJ2-7	once	TRBD2
CASSIGQGSGEQYF	TGTGCCAGCAGCATCGGACAGGGAAGCGGCGAGCAGTACTTC	TRBV7-8	TRBJ2-7	once	TRBD1
CASSLGQGAFNQPQHF	TGCGCCAGCAGCCTCGGACAGGGGGCCTTTAATCAGCCCCAGCATTTT	TRBV4-1	TRBJ1-5	-	TRBD1
CASRSPGTNKNTEAFF	TGTGCCAGCAGATCGCCCGGGACAAACAAGAACACTGAAGCTTTCTTT	TRBV7-9	TRBJ1-1	-	-
CASSPGLAGGIAKNIQYF	TGCGCCAGCAGCCCCGGACTAGCGGGGGGGATAGCCAAAAACATTCAGTACTTC	TRBV4-1	TRBJ2-4	few	TRBD2
CASSLGPQRTNYGYTF	TGCGCCAGCAGCCTTGGTCCTCAGAGGACTAACTATGGCTACACCTTC	TRBV4-1	TRBJ1-2	-	-
CASSPGPGQAPGSPLHF	TGTGCCAGCAGCCCGGGCCCCGGACAGGCGCCCGGTTCACCCCTCCACTTT	TRBV7-8	TRBJ1-6	-	TRBD1
CASSVAQGRYTEAFF	TGTGCCAGCAGCGTAGCACAGGGGCGATACACTGAAGCTTTCTTT	TRBV9	TRBJ1-1	-	TRBD1
CASRRDGVKDNEQFF	TGTGCCAGTAGGCGGGACGGGGTAAAAGACAATGAGCAGTTCTTC	TRBV19	TRBJ2-1	-	-
CSVLQGFATEAFF	TGCAGCGTCCTACAGGGGTTTGCGACTGAAGCTTTCTTT	TRBV29-1	TRBJ1-1	-	TRBD1
CASSPSPGQSSYEQYF	TGTGCCAGCAGCCCCTCCCCGGGACAGAGCTCCTACGAGCAGTACTTC	TRBV28	TRBJ2-7	-	TRBD1
CASGLRGARGELFF	TGTGCTAGTGGTTTGCGGGGGGCTCGAGGGGAGCTGTTTTTT	TRBV12-5	TRBJ2-2	-	-
CASSSASGHEQFF	TGTGCCAGCAGTTCGGCTAGCGGTCATGAGCAGTTCTTC	TRBV27	TRBJ2-1	-	TRBD2